The 16 T cell receptor beta chains presented below share a single source sample, sequenced in a study of blood T cell repertoires in COVID-19 (dated by TCRdb to the early 2020s). Library preparation was by the immunoSEQ multiplex PCR assay. What TCRdb holds here is the immuneACCESS table cut down to in-frame rearrangements. Part of the clones is not present; checked against another copy, under half of the missing clones reflect an unresolved V gene, and the others are unexplained. The sample table shows over 400,000 clones, and 70% to 90% are seen once. The ten largest clones capture 8% to 9.5% of the sample. Sequenced: PBMCs or T cells enriched from blood (not recorded which). The origin of the receptors is a woman aged 60 to 75 who had recovered from COVID-19.

The chain carries TRBV10-2 and TRBJ1-6; no definite D call. The CDR3 runs to 14 residues. V was cut by 6 bases and J by 6 bases, with 12 bases left in between. The germline V gene encodes CDR1 WSHSY and CDR2 SAAADI. The CDR3 coding sequence is TGCGCCAGCAGGAGCCCACCCCTTAATTCACCCCTCCACTTT. It yields the protein CASRSPPLNSPLHF.

This rearrangement joins TRBV5-8 to TRBJ1-5; the D gene is possibly TRBD1 (5 bases). The CDR3 has 15 amino acids. V was clipped by 2 bases and J by 0 bases, with 9 bases between them. Germline V gene lookup returns CDR1 SGHTS and CDR2 YDEGEE. The CDR3 sequence: CASSFGGYSNQPQHF. CDR3 bases: TGTGCCAGCAGCTTCGGGGGGTATAGCAATCAGCCCCAGCATTTT.

The chain combines TRBV5-6 with TRBJ1-1; 7 nucleotides line up with TRBD1. The germline gives CDR1 SGHDT, CDR2 YYEEEE. The V gene end was trimmed by 4 bases and the J gene end by 4 bases; junction bases not matched to a gene: 13. The CDR3 sequence is 16 residues long. The CDR3 loop is CASSRRQGRGSTEAFF. CDR3 nucleotide sequence: TGTGCCAGCAGCCGTCGACAGGGACGGGGATCCACTGAAGCTTTCTTT.

V and J are TRBV19 and TRBJ1-4, with 7 nucleotides matching TRBD1. Germline CDR1 reads LNHDA; CDR2 reads SQIVND (reference sequence). This CDR3 has 15 residues. V was clipped by 5 bases and J by 6 bases; unmatched bases: 9. CDR3 nucleotide sequence: TGTGCCAGTAGTCCACCTCAGGGGGTTTATGAAAAACTGTTTTTT. This gives the protein CASSPPQGVYEKLFF.

The V gene is TRBV30, the J gene TRBJ2-3, with 11 bases fitting TRBD1. With V trimmed by 8 bases and J by 3 bases, 4 bases remained unmatched. Germline V gene data show CDR1 as GTSNPN and CDR2 as SVGIG (reference sequence). CDR3 length: 13 amino acids. CDR3 in amino acids: CARRDRGTDTQYF. Here the CDR3 DNA reads TGTGCCCGCCGGGACAGGGGGACAGATACGCAGTATTTT.

The gene calls are TRBV6-9 and TRBJ1-2; TRBD1 agrees at 7 bases. The CDR3 runs to 14 residues. With V trimmed by 5 bases and J by 6 bases, 9 bases remained unmatched. The germline CDR1 and CDR2 sequences are MNHGY and SVAAGI. The CDR3 here is CASSSLTGEHGYTF. The CDR3 DNA reads TGTGCCAGCAGTAGTCTAACAGGGGAACATGGCTACACCTTC.

The V call is TRBV4-2, the J call TRBJ2-1, with 12 positions matching TRBD1. V lost 1 base to trimming and J lost 8 bases; unmatched junction nucleotides: 6. This CDR3 is 16 amino acids long. Looked up from germline, CDR1 is LGHNA and CDR2 is YNFKEQ. The CDR3 nucleotides read TGTGCCAGCAGCCAAGGAAGGGACAGGGGGCCCTATGAGCAGTTCTTC. It translates to CASSQGRDRGPYEQFF.

This clone was seen a single time. The chain recombines TRBV24-1 with TRBJ1-2, with a tentative D call TRBD1 (6 bases). Germline V gene lookup returns CDR1 KGHDR and CDR2 SFDVKD. The CDR3 runs to 15 residues. With 4 bases removed from V and 4 bases from J, the gap between germline ends came to 15 bases. CDR3 in amino acids: CATSDPGQSSYGYTF. In DNA, the CDR3 is TGTGCCACCAGTGACCCTGGACAGAGCAGCTATGGCTACACCTTC.

This sequence joins TRBV11-3 and TRBJ1-2, with no clear D. This CDR3 has 14 residues. In germline, CDR1 is SGHNT, CDR2 YENEEA. V lost 5 bases to trimming and J lost 7 bases, with 17 bases between them. CDR3 protein: CASSQRAVEAGYTF. The CDR3 nucleotides read TGTGCCAGCAGCCAGCGGGCCGTTGAGGCTGGCTACACCTTC.

The chain couples TRBV5-4 to TRBJ2-7, with D possibly TRBD1 on 5 matching bases. Trimming removed 4 bases from V and 10 bases from J, with 18 bases in between. Germline V gene data show CDR1 as SGHNT and CDR2 as YYREEE (reference sequence). The CDR3 totals 13 residues. This chain's CDR3 is CASSAADSNPQYV. The CDR3 DNA reads TGTGCCAGCAGCGCCGCCGACAGTAACCCACAGTACGTC.

Remarks on this clone: Other DNA sequences in the same sample also yield this CDR3. The rearrangement links TRBV9 to TRBJ2-2, with a tentative D call TRBD2 (5 bases). The V end was cut by 2 bases, the J end by 4 bases, with 9 bases between. CDR1 is SGDLS and CDR2 is YYNGEE in the germline V gene. The CDR3 spans 14 residues. CDR3 loop: CASSVTGITGELFF. The CDR3 bases are TGTGCCAGCAGCGTTACGGGGATCACCGGGGAGCTGTTTTTT.

The J gene is TRBJ1-2, the V gene TRBV11-3, with a weak D call TRBD1 (5 bases). The germline gives CDR1 SGHNT, CDR2 YENEEA. CDR3 length equals 16 residues. The V end was cut by 0 bases, the J end by 7 bases, with 18 bases between. CDR3 nucleotide sequence: TGTGCCAGCAGCTTAGACGTTTGGGGGGAATGGAGTGGCTACACCTTC. Amino acids: CASSLDVWGEWSGYTF.

This chain links TRBV9 with TRBJ1-2, with 9 bases that match TRBD1. In germline, CDR1 is SGDLS, CDR2 YYNGEE. After removal of 2 bases from V and 3 bases from J, the junction contained 5 bases not matched to a gene. The CDR3 runs 15 residues. The CDR3 protein is CASSVGTGNYYGYTF. As DNA, the CDR3 is TGTGCCAGCAGCGTTGGGACAGGGAATTACTATGGCTACACCTTC. Drawing the rest from reference TRBV9 and TRBJ1-2, the complete variable domain is DSGVTQTPKHLITATGQRVTLRCSPRSGDLSVYWYQQSLDQGLQFLIQYYNGEERAKGNILERFSAQQFPDLHSELNLSSLELGDSALYFCASSVGTGNYYGYTFGSGTRLTVV.

The chain carries TRBV18 and TRBJ2-2; a possible D gene is TRBD1 (5 bases). This CDR3 spans 15 amino acids. The V and J ends lost 3 bases and 6 bases respectively, with 14 bases between them. Germline CDR1 and CDR2: KGHSH and LQKENI. In DNA form, the CDR3 reads TGTGCCAGCTCACCGACAGAAGTCGGAGCCGGGGAGCTGTTTTTT. This codes for CASSPTEVGAGELFF.

V usage is TRBV19 and J usage is TRBJ1-1; D is possibly TRBD1 (5 bases). From germline, CDR1 is LNHDA and CDR2 SQIVND (reference sequence). The CDR3 has 14 residues. With 6 bases removed from V and 0 bases from J, the gap between germline ends came to 11 bases. The CDR3 DNA reads as TGTGCCAGTAGAGGGGTTTCGGTGAACACTGAAGCTTTCTTT. Protein: CASRGVSVNTEAFF.

The chain carries TRBV7-2 and TRBJ2-5; tentatively, D is TRBD1 (6 bases). V lost 3 bases and J lost 3, with 14 bases in between. Germline assignment: CDR1 SGHTA and CDR2 FQGNSA. CDR3 length: 15 amino acids. The chain's CDR3 is CASSFSGVREETQYF. The CDR3 DNA reads TGTGCCAGCAGCTTCTCAGGGGTTAGGGAAGAGACCCAGTACTTC.